The 3 T cell receptor beta chains reported below all come from one sample, sequenced in a study of T cell clones after liver transplantation. Assay: immunoSEQ multiplex PCR; the TCRdb copy retains only in-frame clones and omits some. This repertoire shows 75,000 to 85,000 clones, 75% to 90% found once; its top ten account for roughly 3%. The specimen was CD4+ T cells from blood, collected at the 22-month timepoint. Receptor source: a human patient who received a liver transplant. The T cells may partly be graft donor cells.

This sequence joins TRBV18 and TRBJ1-2; D perhaps matches TRBD1 (5 bases). Germline V gene data show CDR1 as KGHSH and CDR2 as LQKENI. The V and J ends lost 2 bases and 2 bases respectively, with 6 bases between them. This CDR3 contains 13 residues. CDR3 residues: CASSPSGNYGYTF. The CDR3 bases are TGTGCCAGCTCACCATCAGGGAACTATGGCTACACCTTC.

V usage is TRBV6-4 and J usage is TRBJ1-1; no clear D. V gave up 0 bases and J gave up 1 base, with 6 bases separating them. Germline loops: CDR1 MRHNA, CDR2 SNTAGT. The CDR3 is 14 residues long. CDR3 amino acids: CASSDSSRNTEAFF. The CDR3 DNA reads as TGTGCCAGCAGTGACTCGTCACGGAACACTGAAGCTTTCTTT.

The chain has TRBV11-2 and TRBJ1-6; D remains ambiguous. The CDR3 has 12 residues. V was shortened by 5 bases and J by 14 bases, with 13 bases between the two germline ends. In germline, CDR1 is SGHAT, CDR2 FQNNGV. The CDR3 spells CASSLPKQALHF. As DNA, the CDR3 is TGTGCCAGCAGCCTCCCTAAGCAGGCCCTCCACTTT.